The 18 T cell receptor beta chains below were found in one sample sequenced in a study of T cell responses to AZD1222 COVID-19 vaccine. Repertoires were generated with immunoSEQ multiplex PCR, while TCRdb's copy carries only in-frame clones and drops some. This table has some 120,000 clones, 80% to 90% appearing once. Specimen: peripheral blood, collected on day 0 of AZD1222 vaccination. The source is an adult in good health.

The sample holds one count of this clone. The V call is TRBV6-1, the J call TRBJ2-2; 12 bases map to TRBD2. From germline, CDR1 is MNHNS and CDR2 SASEGT. J lost 5 bases, V lost 1 base, and 5 bases had no gene match. The CDR3 length is 17 residues. The CDR3 DNA reads TGTGCCAGCAGTGAAGGACTAGCGGGAGATTGGACCGGGGAGCTGTTTTTT. It translates to CASSEGLAGDWTGELFF.

This clone was seen just once. The chain uses TRBV5-1 and TRBJ2-1; TRBD1 aligns across 8 bases. Germline-derived CDR1 and CDR2 are SGHRS and YFSETQ. This CDR3 spans 14 amino acids. J lost 8 bases, V lost 4 bases, and 8 bases had no gene match. CDR3 coding DNA: TGCGCCAGCAGCCGCGGACAGGGTTTAGATGAGCAGTTCTTC. Protein sequence: CASSRGQGLDEQFF.

This clone was recorded only once. The chain carries TRBV11-3 and TRBJ1-1, with TRBD1 matching 9 bases. This CDR3 spans 17 amino acids. Germline V gives CDR1 SGHNT, CDR2 YENEEA. Trimming cost V 5 bases and J 3 bases; bases outside gene matches: 13. CDR3 protein: CASSKWTGTGLDTEAFF. CDR3 DNA: TGTGCCAGCAGCAAGTGGACCGGGACAGGGTTGGACACTGAAGCTTTCTTT.

J is TRBJ1-5 and V is TRBV6-1; D gene uncertain. The germline gives CDR1 MNHNS, CDR2 SASEGT. The CDR3 spans 13 residues. The V end lost 3 bases, the J end lost 2 bases, and 5 bases lay between the germline ends. The CDR3 region is CASSEQGNQPQHF. The CDR3 coding sequence is TGTGCCAGCAGTGAGCAGGGCAATCAGCCCCAGCATTTT.

V gene TRBV4-3 combines with J gene TRBJ1-2, with unresolved D. Germline lookup yields CDR1 LGHNA and CDR2 YSLEER. V shed 0 bases and J shed 6 bases, with 11 bases lying between them. This CDR3 comprises 14 residues. CDR3 nucleotides: TGCGCCAGCAGCCAAGAAGTGTCGGGCGATGGCTACACCTTC. As protein: CASSQEVSGDGYTF.

The chain joins TRBV18 to TRBJ2-7; D unresolved. CDR3 length: 14 residues. The V and J ends lost 3 bases and 3 bases respectively, with 12 bases between them. Looked up from germline, CDR1 is KGHSH and CDR2 is LQKENI. The CDR3 is CASSPQNPGYEQYF. For the CDR3, the DNA is TGTGCCAGCTCACCCCAAAACCCGGGCTACGAGCAGTACTTC.

The J gene is TRBJ2-1, the V gene TRBV19; 10 nucleotides agree with TRBD2. J was trimmed by 10 bases and V by 2 bases; bases with no gene match: 8. The CDR3 is 15 residues long. CDR1 LNHDA and CDR2 SQIVND come from the germline V gene (reference sequence). CDR3 sequence (DNA): TGTGCCAGTAGTATAAGTCTAGCGGGAGTATGGGAGCAGTTCTTC. This codes for CASSISLAGVWEQFF.

This chain joins TRBV2 and TRBJ2-7, with TRBD2 matching 7 bases. Germline V gene data show CDR1 as SNHLY and CDR2 as FYNNEI. This CDR3 has 16 amino acids. J was trimmed by 3 bases and V by 0 bases; bases with no gene match: 8. DNA of the CDR3: TGTGCCAGCAGTGAAGCACGCGGGGGACTGGGCTACGAGCAGTACTTC. Translation: CASSEARGGLGYEQYF.

As DNA, the CDR3 is TGTGCCAGCAAGAGGCAGGGAAGTGACTCACCCCTCCACTTT. Its protein product is CASKRQGSDSPLHF. The V gene is TRBV6-6, the J gene TRBJ1-6; D perhaps matches TRBD1 (5 bases). CDR1 is MNHNY, CDR2 SVGAGI, per germline (reference sequence). V shed 7 bases and J shed 10 bases, with 17 bases lying between them. This CDR3 is built from 14 residues.

The chain carries TRBV7-8 and TRBJ2-7; no reliable D call. V lost 5 bases and J 3 bases, leaving 8 bases between the germline ends. The germline V gene encodes CDR1 SGHVS and CDR2 FQNEAQ. CDR3 length: 12 residues. The DNA for the CDR3 is TGTGCCAGCAGCCGTAGGAGCTACGAGCAGTACTTC. Its translation: CASSRRSYEQYF. Using reference TRBV7-8 and TRBJ2-7 for the parts outside the CDR3, the full variable domain is GAGVSQSPRYKVAKRGQDVALRCDPISGHVSLFWYQQALGQGPEFLTYFQNEAQLDKSGLPSDRFFAERPEGSVSTLKIQRTQQEDSAVYLCASSRRSYEQYFGPGTRLTVT.

V and J are TRBV7-8 and TRBJ2-3; 8 bases line up with TRBD2. The germline V gene encodes CDR1 SGHVS and CDR2 FQNEAQ. The CDR3 loop spans 16 amino acids. V was clipped by 4 bases and J by 3 bases; unmatched bases: 9. Here the CDR3 DNA reads TGTGCCAGCAGCTCACAAGCGGGAGTGGAGACAGATACGCAGTATTTT. It codes for CASSSQAGVETDTQYF.

The CDR3 loop reads CASSEPRGPGYTF. The CDR3 nucleotides are TGCGCCAGCAGTGAACCCAGGGGCCCTGGCTACACCTTC. V gene TRBV10-1 combines with J gene TRBJ1-2; D is possibly TRBD1 (6 bases). Trimming took 3 bases from V and 7 from J, leaving 12 bases between them. CDR3 size: 13 residues. CDR1 and CDR2 from the germline V gene are WNHNN and SYGVQD (reference sequence).

This clone has a single count. The rearrangement uses TRBV18 and TRBJ2-7; 7 bases are shared with TRBD1. This CDR3 is 14 amino acids long. V trimming: 3 bases; J trimming: 2 bases; junction bases outside the gene matches: 4. CDR1 and CDR2 from the germline V gene are KGHSH and LQKENI. CDR3 DNA: TGTGCCAGCTCACCGGGACAGAATCCCTACGAGCAGTACTTC. This translates into CASSPGQNPYEQYF.

V and J are TRBV15 and TRBJ1-1, with a tentative D call TRBD1 (6 bases). The V end was cut by 1 base, the J end by 5 bases, with 14 bases between. CDR1 LNHNV and CDR2 YYDKDF come from the germline V gene (reference sequence). The CDR3 sequence is 15 residues long. The CDR3 protein is CATSRGGEGGTEAFF. CDR3 bases: TGTGCCACCAGCAGAGGTGGGGAAGGGGGAACTGAAGCTTTCTTT.

The genes are TRBV4-3 and TRBJ2-7; D might be TRBD1 (6 bases). CDR3 length: 15 amino acids. The germline V gene has CDR1 LGHNA and CDR2 YSLEER. V lost 0 bases and J lost 2, with 11 bases in between. CDR3 nucleotides: TGCGCCAGCAGCCAAGAGGACAGCACCCCCTACGAGCAGTACTTC. It is translated as CASSQEDSTPYEQYF.

This clone showed up just a few times. The chain employs TRBV3-1 (or the pseudogene TRBV3-2) and TRBJ1-4, with 8 bases lining up with TRBD1. This CDR3 contains 13 residues. V lost 4 bases, J lost 5 bases, and 0 bases stayed unmatched. From germline, CDR1 is LGHDT and CDR2 YNNKEL (reference sequence). CDR3 sequence: CASSRDRNEKLFF. CDR3 nucleotides: TGTGCCAGCAGCCGGGACAGGAATGAAAAACTGTTTTTT.

This clone has just one count. The chain carries TRBV9 and TRBJ2-1; possible D gene TRBD2, 6 bases. Trimming shortened V by 0 bases and J by 9 bases, and 25 bases separated the two germline ends. Germline V gives CDR1 SGDLS, CDR2 YYNGEE. The CDR3 spans 18 residues. The CDR3 spells CASSVGGLGGVAGSEQFF. In nucleotides, the CDR3 is TGTGCCAGCAGCGTAGGAGGGCTAGGTGGGGTTGCGGGATCTGAGCAGTTCTTC. Drawing the rest from reference TRBV9 and TRBJ2-1, the complete variable domain is DSGVTQTPKHLITATGQRVTLRCSPRSGDLSVYWYQQSLDQGLQFLIQYYNGEERAKGNILERFSAQQFPDLHSELNLSSLELGDSALYFCASSVGGLGGVAGSEQFFGPGTRLTVL.

V usage is TRBV7-6 and J usage is TRBJ2-1, with 8 bases matching TRBD1. V lost 5 bases to trimming and J lost 8 bases; unmatched junction nucleotides: 5. The CDR3 loop spans 13 amino acids. In germline, CDR1 is SGHVS, CDR2 FNYEAQ. As DNA, the CDR3 is TGTGCCAGCAGCGCGGACAGGGTCTATGAGCAGTTCTTC. Amino acid sequence: CASSADRVYEQFF.